This is a list of T cell receptor beta chains from one sample in a study of brain T cells in children with intractable seizures. Sequenced by immunoSEQ multiplex PCR; TCRdb stores in-frame clones only, minus some. This table holds approximately 40,000 clones, around 90% found once. The specimen comprised peripheral blood, sampled at surgery. The receptors stem from a girl aged 2 to 9 with tuberous sclerosis and intractable seizures. Both conserved end residues are part of each CDR3. Fields, in order: J gene, V gene, clone size, D gene, CDR3 protein, CDR3 DNA. A D gene is named only where the DNA matches it firmly. Clone size is stated in some rows and not others, as once, few, many or a class when expanded.

J gene: TRBJ2-2
V gene: TRBV7-6
clone size: NA
D gene: TRBD1
CDR3 protein: CASSPGQGATGELFF
CDR3 DNA: TGTGCCAGCAGCCCCGGACAGGGGGCAACCGGGGAGCTGTTTTTT

J gene: TRBJ1-3
V gene: TRBV19
clone size: NA
D gene: NA
CDR3 protein: CASTKGPGNTIYF
CDR3 DNA: TGTGCCAGTACGAAGGGCCCTGGAAACACCATATATTTT

J gene: TRBJ1-1
V gene: TRBV4-1
clone size: NA
D gene: NA
CDR3 protein: CASSQVSAGPFF
CDR3 DNA: TGCGCCAGCAGCCAAGTTTCCGCCGGGCCCTTCTTT

J gene: TRBJ1-3
V gene: TRBV6-1
clone size: NA
D gene: NA
CDR3 protein: CASSEPGLGNTIYF
CDR3 DNA: TGTGCCAGCAGTGAACCGGGACTCGGAAACACCATATATTTT

J gene: TRBJ2-3
V gene: TRBV5-1
clone size: once
D gene: NA
CDR3 protein: CASSVGPQFLGTDTQYF
CDR3 DNA: TGCGCCAGCAGCGTGGGACCTCAATTTCTGGGGACAGATACGCAGTATTTT

J gene: TRBJ2-2
V gene: TRBV18
clone size: NA
D gene: NA
CDR3 protein: CASSPLAGIRTGELFF
CDR3 DNA: TGTGCCAGCTCACCACTGGCGGGTATCAGGACCGGGGAGCTGTTTTTT

J gene: TRBJ1-4
V gene: TRBV19
clone size: NA
D gene: TRBD1
CDR3 protein: CASSDRGKIRTNEKLFF
CDR3 DNA: TGTGCCAGTAGCGACAGGGGAAAAATTCGTACTAATGAAAAACTGTTTTTT

J gene: TRBJ1-6
V gene: TRBV6-5
clone size: NA
D gene: TRBD1
CDR3 protein: CASSYGRDRGTSPLHF
CDR3 DNA: TGTGCCAGCAGTTACGGGAGGGACAGGGGAACTTCACCCCTCCACTTT

J gene: TRBJ1-3
V gene: TRBV4-1
clone size: NA
D gene: NA
CDR3 protein: CASSQVVVRTIFGNTIYF
CDR3 DNA: TGCGCCAGCAGCCAAGTGGTAGTGAGGACAATCTTTGGAAACACCATATATTTT

J gene: TRBJ2-5
V gene: TRBV2
clone size: NA
D gene: TRBD2
CDR3 protein: CASSEGGSGLAGGRVTQYF
CDR3 DNA: TGTGCCAGCAGTGAAGGTGGATCCGGGCTAGCGGGGGGCCGTGTGACCCAGTACTTC

J gene: TRBJ2-7
V gene: TRBV5-4
clone size: NA
D gene: NA
CDR3 protein: CASSPGPTNSYEQYF
CDR3 DNA: TGTGCCAGCAGCCCAGGACCGACTAACTCCTACGAGCAGTACTTC

J gene: TRBJ2-5
V gene: TRBV15
clone size: NA
D gene: TRBD2
CDR3 protein: CATSRDDVAGYQETQYF
CDR3 DNA: TGTGCCACCAGCAGAGATGATGTAGCGGGGTACCAAGAGACCCAGTACTTC

J gene: TRBJ1-1
V gene: TRBV27
clone size: once
D gene: NA
CDR3 protein: CASSFAQGVTEAFF
CDR3 DNA: TGTGCCAGCAGTTTTGCTCAGGGAGTGACTGAAGCTTTCTTT

J gene: TRBJ2-3
V gene: TRBV6-4
clone size: NA
D gene: NA
CDR3 protein: CASSAGNADTQYF
CDR3 DNA: TGTGCCAGCAGTGCGGGGAACGCAGATACGCAGTATTTT

J gene: TRBJ2-3
V gene: TRBV6-4
clone size: NA
D gene: TRBD1
CDR3 protein: CASSDSTGGADTQYF
CDR3 DNA: TGTGCCAGCAGTGACTCGACAGGGGGCGCAGATACGCAGTATTTT

J gene: TRBJ1-6
V gene: TRBV12-3/TRBV12-4
clone size: NA
D gene: NA
CDR3 protein: CASSLGGGSPLHF
CDR3 DNA: TGTGCCAGCAGTTTAGGGGGGGGTTCACCCCTCCACTTT

J gene: TRBJ1-2
V gene: TRBV4-1
clone size: NA
D gene: NA
CDR3 protein: CASSQAVGGYTF
CDR3 DNA: TGCGCCAGCAGCCAAGCAGTAGGTGGCTACACCTTC

J gene: TRBJ2-2
V gene: TRBV5-1
clone size: NA
D gene: NA
CDR3 protein: CASSFGDGGDTGELFF
CDR3 DNA: TGCGCCAGCAGCTTCGGCGATGGAGGGGACACCGGGGAGCTGTTTTTT

J gene: TRBJ1-2
V gene: TRBV4-1
clone size: NA
D gene: NA
CDR3 protein: CASSQGQGRGGYTF
CDR3 DNA: TGCGCCAGCAGCCAAGGGCAGGGAAGAGGCGGCTACACCTTC

J gene: TRBJ2-3
V gene: TRBV6-1
clone size: NA
D gene: NA
CDR3 protein: CASSERGLAGTDTQYF
CDR3 DNA: TGTGCCAGCAGTGAAAGGGGGCTAGCGGGCACAGATACGCAGTATTTT

J gene: TRBJ2-5
V gene: TRBV5-1
clone size: NA
D gene: TRBD2
CDR3 protein: CASSQGTKQETQYF
CDR3 DNA: TGCGCCAGCAGCCAAGGGACTAAACAAGAGACCCAGTACTTC

J gene: TRBJ2-1
V gene: TRBV7-8
clone size: NA
D gene: NA
CDR3 protein: CASSQPQIYNEQFF
CDR3 DNA: TGTGCCAGCAGCCAACCACAGATCTACAATGAGCAGTTCTTC

J gene: TRBJ2-3
V gene: TRBV30
clone size: NA
D gene: NA
CDR3 protein: CAWSVGTGSTDTQYF
CDR3 DNA: TGTGCCTGGAGTGTAGGTACAGGGAGCACAGATACGCAGTATTTT

J gene: TRBJ2-5
V gene: TRBV11-2
clone size: NA
D gene: TRBD1
CDR3 protein: CASSHGQGKETQYF
CDR3 DNA: TGTGCCAGCAGCCACGGACAGGGGAAAGAGACCCAGTACTTC

J gene: TRBJ2-2
V gene: TRBV6-2/TRBV6-3
clone size: NA
D gene: NA
CDR3 protein: CASSYTGVTGELFF
CDR3 DNA: TGTGCCAGCAGTTATACGGGTGTCACCGGGGAGCTGTTTTTT

J gene: TRBJ1-2
V gene: TRBV2
clone size: NA
D gene: TRBD1
CDR3 protein: CASSDSAGGYGYTF
CDR3 DNA: TGTGCCAGCAGTGATTCGGCAGGGGGCTATGGCTACACCTTC

J gene: TRBJ1-1
V gene: TRBV30
clone size: NA
D gene: NA
CDR3 protein: CAWRGTGSGAFF
CDR3 DNA: TGTGCCTGGAGAGGTACAGGGTCCGGAGCTTTCTTT

J gene: TRBJ2-2
V gene: TRBV5-4
clone size: once
D gene: NA
CDR3 protein: CASSLLIGNTGELFF
CDR3 DNA: TGTGCCAGCAGCTTGTTGATAGGGAACACCGGGGAGCTGTTTTTT